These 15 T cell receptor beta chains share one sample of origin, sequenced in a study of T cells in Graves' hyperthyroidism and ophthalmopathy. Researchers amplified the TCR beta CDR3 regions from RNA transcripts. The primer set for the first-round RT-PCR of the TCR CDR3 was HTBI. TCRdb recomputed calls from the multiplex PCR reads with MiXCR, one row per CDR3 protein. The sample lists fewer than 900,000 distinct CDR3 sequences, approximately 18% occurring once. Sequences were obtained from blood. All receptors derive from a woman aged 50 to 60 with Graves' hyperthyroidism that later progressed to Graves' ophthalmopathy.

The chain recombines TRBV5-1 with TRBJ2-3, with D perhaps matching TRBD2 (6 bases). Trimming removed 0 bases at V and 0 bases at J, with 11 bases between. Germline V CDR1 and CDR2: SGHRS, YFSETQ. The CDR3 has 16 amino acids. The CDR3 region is CASSLVGSGSTDTQYF. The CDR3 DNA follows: TGCGCCAGCAGCTTGGTAGGTAGCGGAAGCACAGATACGCAGTATTTT.

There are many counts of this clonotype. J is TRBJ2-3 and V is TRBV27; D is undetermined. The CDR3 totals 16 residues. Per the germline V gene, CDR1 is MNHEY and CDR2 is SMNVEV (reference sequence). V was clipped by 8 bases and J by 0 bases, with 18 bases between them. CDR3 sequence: CASLPLLSASTDTQYF. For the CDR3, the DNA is TGTGCCAGCCTCCCCCTCCTGAGCGCTAGCACAGATACGCAGTATTTT.

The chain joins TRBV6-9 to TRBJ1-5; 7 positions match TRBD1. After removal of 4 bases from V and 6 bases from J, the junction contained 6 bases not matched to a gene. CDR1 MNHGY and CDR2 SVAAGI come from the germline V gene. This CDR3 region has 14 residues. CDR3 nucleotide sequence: TGTGCCAGCAGTTTACAACCAGGGGGTCAGCCCCAGCATTTT. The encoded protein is CASSLQPGGQPQHF.

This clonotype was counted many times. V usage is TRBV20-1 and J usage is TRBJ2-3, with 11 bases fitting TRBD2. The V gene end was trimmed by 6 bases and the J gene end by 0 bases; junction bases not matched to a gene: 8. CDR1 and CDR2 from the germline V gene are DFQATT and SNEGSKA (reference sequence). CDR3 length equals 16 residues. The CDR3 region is CSAPNLAGGSTDTQYF. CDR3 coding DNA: TGCAGTGCCCCGAACCTAGCGGGGGGAAGCACAGATACGCAGTATTTT.

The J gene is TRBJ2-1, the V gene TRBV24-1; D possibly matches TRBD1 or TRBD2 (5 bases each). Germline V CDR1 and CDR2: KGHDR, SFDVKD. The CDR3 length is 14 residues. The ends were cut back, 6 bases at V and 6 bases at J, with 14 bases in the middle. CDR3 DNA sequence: TGTGCCACCAGTCTGCCAGGGAGCGGCAATGAGCAGTTCTTC. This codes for CATSLPGSGNEQFF.

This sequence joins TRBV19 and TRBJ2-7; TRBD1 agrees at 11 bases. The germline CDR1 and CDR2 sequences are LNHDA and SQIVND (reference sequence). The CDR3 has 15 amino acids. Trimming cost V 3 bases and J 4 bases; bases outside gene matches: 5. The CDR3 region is CASSIRWDRGYEQYF. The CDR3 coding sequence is TGTGCCAGTAGTATCCGGTGGGACAGGGGGTACGAGCAGTACTTC.

The CDR3 nucleotides are TGCGCCAGCAGCCAAGTAACGGCCTACGAGCAGTACTTC. It encodes CASSQVTAYEQYF. This chain connects TRBV4-1 to TRBJ2-7; no definite D call. The ends were cut back, 1 base at V and 2 bases at J, with 6 bases in the middle. Germline CDR1 MGHRA, CDR2 YSYEKL. The CDR3 has 13 amino acids.

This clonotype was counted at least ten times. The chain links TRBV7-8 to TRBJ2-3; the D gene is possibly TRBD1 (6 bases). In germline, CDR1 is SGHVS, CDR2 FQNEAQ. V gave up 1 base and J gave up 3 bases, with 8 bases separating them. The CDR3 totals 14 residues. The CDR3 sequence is CASSLDRETDTQYF. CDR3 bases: TGTGCCAGCAGCTTAGACAGGGAAACAGATACGCAGTATTTT.

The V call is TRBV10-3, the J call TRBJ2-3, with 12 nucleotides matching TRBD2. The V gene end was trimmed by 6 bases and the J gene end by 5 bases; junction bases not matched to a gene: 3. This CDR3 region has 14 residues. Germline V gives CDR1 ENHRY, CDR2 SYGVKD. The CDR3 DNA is TGTGCCATCAGGCCTAGCGGGGGGGAAGATACGCAGTATTTT. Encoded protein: CAIRPSGGEDTQYF.

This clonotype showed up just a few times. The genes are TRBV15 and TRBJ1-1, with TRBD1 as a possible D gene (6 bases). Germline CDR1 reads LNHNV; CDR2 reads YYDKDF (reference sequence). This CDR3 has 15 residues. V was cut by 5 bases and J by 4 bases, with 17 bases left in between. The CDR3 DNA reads TGTGCCACCAGCCGAAGGAGGGACATGGGCACTGAAGCTTTCTTT. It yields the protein CATSRRRDMGTEAFF.

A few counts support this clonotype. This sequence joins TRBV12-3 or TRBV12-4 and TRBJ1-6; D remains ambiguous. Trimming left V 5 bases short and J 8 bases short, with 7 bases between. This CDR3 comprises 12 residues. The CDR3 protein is CASSRDYSPLHF. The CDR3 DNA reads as TGTGCCAGCAGTCGGGATTATTCACCCCTCCACTTT.

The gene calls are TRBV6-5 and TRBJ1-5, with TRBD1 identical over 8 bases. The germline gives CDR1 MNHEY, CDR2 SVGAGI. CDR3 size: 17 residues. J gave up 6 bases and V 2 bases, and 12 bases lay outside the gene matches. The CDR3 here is CASSYDGLDRVSQPQHF. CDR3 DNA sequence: TGTGCCAGCAGTTACGACGGCCTGGACAGGGTTAGTCAGCCCCAGCATTTT.

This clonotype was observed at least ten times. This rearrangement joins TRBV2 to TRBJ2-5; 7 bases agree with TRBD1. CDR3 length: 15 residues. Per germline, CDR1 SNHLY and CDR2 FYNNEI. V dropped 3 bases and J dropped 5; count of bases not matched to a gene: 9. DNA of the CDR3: TGTGCCAGCAGTGAGGTAGGGGGCATCGAGGAGACCCAGTACTTC. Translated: CASSEVGGIEETQYF.

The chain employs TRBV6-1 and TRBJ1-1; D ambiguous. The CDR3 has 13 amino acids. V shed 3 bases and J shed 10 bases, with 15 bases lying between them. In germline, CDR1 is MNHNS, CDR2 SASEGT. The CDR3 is CASSDGLTRAAFF. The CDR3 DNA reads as TGTGCCAGCAGTGATGGGCTAACCCGGGCAGCTTTCTTT.

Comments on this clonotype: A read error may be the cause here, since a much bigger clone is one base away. CDR3 protein: CPSLAGGTDTQYF. Written as DNA, the CDR3 is TGTCCCAGCCTAGCGGGGGGCACAGATACGCAGTATTTT. The V gene is TRBV13, the J gene TRBJ2-3; 10 bases match TRBD2. The CDR3 covers 13 residues. Looked up from germline, CDR1 is PRHDT and CDR2 is FYEKMQ (reference sequence). Together with reference TRBV13 and TRBJ2-3, the CDR3 gives the full variable domain: AAGVIQSPRHLIKEKRETATLKCYPIPRHDTVYWYQQGPGQDPQFLISFYEKMQSDKGSIPDRFSAQQFSDYHSELNMSSLELGDSALYFCPSLAGGTDTQYFGPGTRLTVL.